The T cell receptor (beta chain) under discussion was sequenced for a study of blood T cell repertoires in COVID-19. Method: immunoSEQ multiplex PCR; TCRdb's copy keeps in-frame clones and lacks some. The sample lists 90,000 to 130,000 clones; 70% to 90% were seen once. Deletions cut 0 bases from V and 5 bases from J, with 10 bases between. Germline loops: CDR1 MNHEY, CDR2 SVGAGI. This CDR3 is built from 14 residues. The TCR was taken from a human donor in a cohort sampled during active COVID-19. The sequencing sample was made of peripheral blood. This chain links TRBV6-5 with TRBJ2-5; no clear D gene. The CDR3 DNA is TGTGCCAGCAGTTACTCGGTGACACGGGAGACCCAGTACTTC. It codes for CASSYSVTRETQYF.